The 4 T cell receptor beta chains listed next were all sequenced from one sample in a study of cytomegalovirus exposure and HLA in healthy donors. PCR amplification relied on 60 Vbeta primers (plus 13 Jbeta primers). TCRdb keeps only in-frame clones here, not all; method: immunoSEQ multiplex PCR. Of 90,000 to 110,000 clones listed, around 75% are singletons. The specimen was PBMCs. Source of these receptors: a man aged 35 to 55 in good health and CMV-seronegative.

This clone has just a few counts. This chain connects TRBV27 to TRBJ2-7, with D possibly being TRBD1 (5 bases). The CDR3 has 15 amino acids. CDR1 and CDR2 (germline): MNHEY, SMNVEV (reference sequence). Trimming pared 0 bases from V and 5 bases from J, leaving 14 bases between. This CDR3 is CASSLSGQRRHEQYF. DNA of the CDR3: TGTGCCAGCAGTTTATCGGGGCAGCGTCGCCACGAGCAGTACTTC.

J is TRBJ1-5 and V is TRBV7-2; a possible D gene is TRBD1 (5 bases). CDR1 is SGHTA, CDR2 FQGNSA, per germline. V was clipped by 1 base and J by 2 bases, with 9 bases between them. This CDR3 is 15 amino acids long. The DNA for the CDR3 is TGTGCCAGCAGCTTAGAAGGGGCCGGCAATCAGCCCCAGCATTTT. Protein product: CASSLEGAGNQPQHF.

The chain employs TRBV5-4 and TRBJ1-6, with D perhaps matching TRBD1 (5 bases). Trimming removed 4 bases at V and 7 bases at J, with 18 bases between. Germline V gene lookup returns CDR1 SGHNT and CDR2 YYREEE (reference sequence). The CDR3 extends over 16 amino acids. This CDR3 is CASSPGTIRGNSPLHF. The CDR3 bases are TGTGCCAGCAGCCCCGGGACTATAAGGGGCAATTCACCCCTCCACTTT.

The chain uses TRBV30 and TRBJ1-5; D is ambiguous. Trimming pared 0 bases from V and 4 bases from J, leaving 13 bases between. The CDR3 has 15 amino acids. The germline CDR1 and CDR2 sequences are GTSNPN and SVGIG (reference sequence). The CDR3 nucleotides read TGTGCCTGGAGTGTACGGGGTGGGAGAAATCAGCCCCAGCATTTT. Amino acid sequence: CAWSVRGGRNQPQHF. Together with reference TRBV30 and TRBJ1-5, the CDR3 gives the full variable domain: SQTIHQWPATLVQPVGSPLSLECTVEGTSNPNLYWYRQAAGRGLQLLFYSVGIGQISSEVPQNLSASRPQDRQFILSSKKLLLSDSGFYLCAWSVRGGRNQPQHFGDGTRLSIL.